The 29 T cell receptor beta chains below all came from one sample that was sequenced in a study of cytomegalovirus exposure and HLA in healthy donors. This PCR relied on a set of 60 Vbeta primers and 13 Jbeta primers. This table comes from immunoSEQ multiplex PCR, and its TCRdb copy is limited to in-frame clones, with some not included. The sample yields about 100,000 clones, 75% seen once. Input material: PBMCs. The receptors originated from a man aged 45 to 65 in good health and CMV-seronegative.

CDR3 residues: CASSGERGGLANTGELFF. The CDR3, as DNA: TGTGCCAGCAGCGGAGAAAGGGGAGGACTTGCGAACACCGGGGAGCTGTTTTTT. The J gene is TRBJ2-2, the V gene TRBV7-9; tentative D call: TRBD2 (6 bases). The CDR3 covers 18 residues. The V end was cut by 5 bases, the J end by 0 bases, with 19 bases between. Per germline, CDR1 SEHNR and CDR2 FQNEAQ (reference sequence). The full variable domain, completed using reference TRBV7-9 and TRBJ2-2, is DTGVSQNPRHKITKRGQNVTFRCDPISEHNRLYWYRQTLGQGPEFLTYFQNEAQLEKSRLLSDRFSAERPKGSFSTLEIQRTEQGDSAMYLCASSGERGGLANTGELFFGEGSRLTVL.

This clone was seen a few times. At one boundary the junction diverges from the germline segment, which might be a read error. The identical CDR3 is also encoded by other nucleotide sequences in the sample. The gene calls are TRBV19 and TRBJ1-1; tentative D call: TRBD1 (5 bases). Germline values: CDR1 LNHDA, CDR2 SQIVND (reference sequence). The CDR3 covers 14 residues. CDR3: CASSIRGGETEAFF. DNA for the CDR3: TGTGCCAGTAGTATAAGGGGAGGGGAGACTGAGGCTTTCTTT.

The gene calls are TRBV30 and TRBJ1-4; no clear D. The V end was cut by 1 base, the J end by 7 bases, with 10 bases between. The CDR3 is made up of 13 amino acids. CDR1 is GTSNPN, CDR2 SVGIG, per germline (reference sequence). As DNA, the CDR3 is TGTGCCTGGAGTGGGTCTGGGCGTGAAAAACTGTTTTTT. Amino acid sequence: CAWSGSGREKLFF.

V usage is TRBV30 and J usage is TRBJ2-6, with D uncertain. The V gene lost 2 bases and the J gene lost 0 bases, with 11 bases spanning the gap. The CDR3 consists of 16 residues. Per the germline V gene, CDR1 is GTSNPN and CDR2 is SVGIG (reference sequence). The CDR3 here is CAWSRRQISGANVLTF. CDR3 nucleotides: TGTGCCTGGAGTAGGCGGCAGATCTCTGGGGCCAACGTCCTGACTTTC. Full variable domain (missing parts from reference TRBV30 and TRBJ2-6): SQTIHQWPATLVQPVGSPLSLECTVEGTSNPNLYWYRQAAGRGLQLLFYSVGIGQISSEVPQNLSASRPQDRQFILSSKKLLLSDSGFYLCAWSRRQISGANVLTFGAGSRLTVL.

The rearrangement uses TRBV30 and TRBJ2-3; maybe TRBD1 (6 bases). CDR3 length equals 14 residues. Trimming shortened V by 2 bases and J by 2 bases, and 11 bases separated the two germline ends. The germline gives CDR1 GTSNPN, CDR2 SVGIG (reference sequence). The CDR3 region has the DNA TGTGCCTGGAGTCCGGGACACGACACAGATACGCAGTATTTT. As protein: CAWSPGHDTDTQYF.

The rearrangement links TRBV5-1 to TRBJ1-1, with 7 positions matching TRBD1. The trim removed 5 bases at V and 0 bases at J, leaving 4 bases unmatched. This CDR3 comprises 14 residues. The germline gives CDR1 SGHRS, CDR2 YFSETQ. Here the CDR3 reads CASSKQGMNTEAFF. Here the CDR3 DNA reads TGCGCCAGCAGTAAACAGGGGATGAACACTGAAGCTTTCTTT.

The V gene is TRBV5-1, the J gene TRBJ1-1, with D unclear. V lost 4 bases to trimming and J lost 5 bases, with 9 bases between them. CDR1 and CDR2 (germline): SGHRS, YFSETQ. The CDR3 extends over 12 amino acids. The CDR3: CASSNSLTEAFF. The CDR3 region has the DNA TGCGCCAGCAGCAACAGTCTTACTGAAGCTTTCTTT. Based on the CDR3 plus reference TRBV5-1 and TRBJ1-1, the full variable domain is KAGVTQTPRYLIKTRGQQVTLSCSPISGHRSVSWYQQTPGQGLQFLFEYFSETQRNKGNFPGRFSGRQFSNSRSEMNVSTLELGDSALYLCASSNSLTEAFFGQGTRLTVV.

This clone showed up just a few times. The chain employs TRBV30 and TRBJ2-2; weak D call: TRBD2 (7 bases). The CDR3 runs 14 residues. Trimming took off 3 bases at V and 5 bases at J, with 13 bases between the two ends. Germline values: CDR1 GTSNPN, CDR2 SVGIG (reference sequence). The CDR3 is CAWSGGRLTGELFF. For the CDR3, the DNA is TGTGCCTGGAGCGGGGGGCGGCTGACCGGGGAGCTGTTTTTT.

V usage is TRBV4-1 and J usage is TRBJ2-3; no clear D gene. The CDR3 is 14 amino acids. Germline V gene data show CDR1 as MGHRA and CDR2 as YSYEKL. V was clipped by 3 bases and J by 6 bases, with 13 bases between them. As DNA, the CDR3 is TGCGCCAGCAGCCATGTGGTGTCTAGGGATACGCAGTATTTT. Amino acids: CASSHVVSRDTQYF.

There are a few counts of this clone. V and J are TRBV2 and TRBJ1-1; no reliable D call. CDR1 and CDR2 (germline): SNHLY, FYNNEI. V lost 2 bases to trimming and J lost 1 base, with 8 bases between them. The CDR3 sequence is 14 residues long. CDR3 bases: TGTGCCAGCAGTGAACAACGGGGGAACACTGAAGCTTTCTTT. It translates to CASSEQRGNTEAFF.

CDR3: CASIPGMGAGGETQYF. The CDR3 coding sequence is TGTGCCAGCATCCCAGGGATGGGGGCAGGGGGAGAGACCCAGTACTTC. The V and J genes are TRBV7-6 and TRBJ2-5; 7 nucleotides agree with TRBD1. Germline V gene lookup returns CDR1 SGHVS and CDR2 FNYEAQ. This CDR3 region has 16 residues. The V and J ends lost 7 bases and 4 bases, in that order; junction bases with no gene match: 15.

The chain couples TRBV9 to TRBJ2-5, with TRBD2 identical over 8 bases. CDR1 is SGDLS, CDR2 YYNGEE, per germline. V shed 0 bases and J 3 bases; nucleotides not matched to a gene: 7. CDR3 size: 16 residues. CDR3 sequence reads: CASSVGSGSREETQYF. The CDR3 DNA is TGTGCCAGCAGCGTAGGGAGCGGGAGTCGGGAAGAGACCCAGTACTTC.

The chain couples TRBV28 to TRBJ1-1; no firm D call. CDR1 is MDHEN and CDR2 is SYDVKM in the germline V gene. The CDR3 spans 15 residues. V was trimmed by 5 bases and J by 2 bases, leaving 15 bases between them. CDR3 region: CASSGGSVLNTEAFF. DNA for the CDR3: TGTGCCAGCAGTGGCGGCTCCGTCCTTAACACTGAAGCTTTCTTT.

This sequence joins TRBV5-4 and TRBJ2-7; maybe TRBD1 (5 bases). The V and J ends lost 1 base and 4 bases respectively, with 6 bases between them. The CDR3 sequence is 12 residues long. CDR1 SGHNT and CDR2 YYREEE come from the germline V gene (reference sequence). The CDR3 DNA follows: TGTGCCAGCAGCTTGCAGGGATACGAGCAGTACTTC. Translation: CASSLQGYEQYF.

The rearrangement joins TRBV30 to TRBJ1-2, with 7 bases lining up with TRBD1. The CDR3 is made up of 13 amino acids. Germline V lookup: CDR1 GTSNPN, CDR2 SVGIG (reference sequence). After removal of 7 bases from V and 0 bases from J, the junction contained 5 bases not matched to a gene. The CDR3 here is CASTGIANYGYTF. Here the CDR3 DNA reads TGTGCCTCGACAGGGATAGCTAACTATGGCTACACCTTC.

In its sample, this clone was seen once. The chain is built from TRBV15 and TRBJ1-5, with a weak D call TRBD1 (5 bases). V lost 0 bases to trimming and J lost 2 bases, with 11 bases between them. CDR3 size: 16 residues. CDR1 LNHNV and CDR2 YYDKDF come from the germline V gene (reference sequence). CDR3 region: CATSRDKSQGNQPQHF. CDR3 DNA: TGTGCCACCAGCAGAGATAAGTCACAGGGCAATCAGCCCCAGCATTTT.

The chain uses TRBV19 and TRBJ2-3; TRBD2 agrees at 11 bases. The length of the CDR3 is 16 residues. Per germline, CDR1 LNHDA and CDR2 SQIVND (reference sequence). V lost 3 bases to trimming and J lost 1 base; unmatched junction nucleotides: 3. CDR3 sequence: CASSITSGGRTDTQYF. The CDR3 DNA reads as TGTGCCAGTAGTATCACTAGCGGGGGACGCACAGATACGCAGTATTTT.

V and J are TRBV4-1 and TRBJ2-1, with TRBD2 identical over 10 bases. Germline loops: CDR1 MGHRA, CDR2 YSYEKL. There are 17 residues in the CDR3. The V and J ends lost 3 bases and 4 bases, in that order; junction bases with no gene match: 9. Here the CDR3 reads CASSHDPSGGAYNEQFF. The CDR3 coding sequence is TGCGCCAGCAGCCACGATCCCAGCGGGGGGGCATACAATGAGCAGTTCTTC.

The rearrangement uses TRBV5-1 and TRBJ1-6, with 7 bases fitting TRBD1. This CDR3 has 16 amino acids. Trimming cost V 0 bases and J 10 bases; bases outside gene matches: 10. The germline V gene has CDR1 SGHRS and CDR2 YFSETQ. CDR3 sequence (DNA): TGCGCCAGCAGCTTGGAGTCCGGCAGGGGGAGATCACCCCTCCACTTT. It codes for CASSLESGRGRSPLHF. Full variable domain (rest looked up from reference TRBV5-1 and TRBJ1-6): KAGVTQTPRYLIKTRGQQVTLSCSPISGHRSVSWYQQTPGQGLQFLFEYFSETQRNKGNFPGRFSGRQFSNSRSEMNVSTLELGDSALYLCASSLESGRGRSPLHFGNGTRLTVT.

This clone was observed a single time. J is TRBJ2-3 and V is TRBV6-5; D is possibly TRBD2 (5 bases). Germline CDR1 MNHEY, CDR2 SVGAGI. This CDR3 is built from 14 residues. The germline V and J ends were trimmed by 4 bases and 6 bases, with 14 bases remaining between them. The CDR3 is CASSLTSGYDTQYF. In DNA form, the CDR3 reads TGTGCCAGCAGTTTAACAAGCGGCTATGATACGCAGTATTTT.

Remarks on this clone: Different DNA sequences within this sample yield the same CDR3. CDR3 nucleotides: TGCGCCAGCAGCGACACACAGGGGTTGGGAGAGACCCAGTACTTC. Translation: CASSDTQGLGETQYF. The chain links TRBV5-1 to TRBJ2-5; the match to TRBD1 covers 7 bases. Per germline, CDR1 SGHRS and CDR2 YFSETQ. The CDR3 spans 15 residues. V trimming: 4 bases; J trimming: 4 bases; junction bases outside the gene matches: 10.

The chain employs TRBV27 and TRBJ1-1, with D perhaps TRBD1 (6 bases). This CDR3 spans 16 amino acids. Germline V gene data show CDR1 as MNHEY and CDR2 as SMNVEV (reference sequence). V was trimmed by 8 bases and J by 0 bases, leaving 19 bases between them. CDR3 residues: CASWSEVGGMNTEAFF. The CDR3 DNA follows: TGTGCCAGCTGGTCCGAGGTTGGGGGCATGAACACTGAAGCTTTCTTT.

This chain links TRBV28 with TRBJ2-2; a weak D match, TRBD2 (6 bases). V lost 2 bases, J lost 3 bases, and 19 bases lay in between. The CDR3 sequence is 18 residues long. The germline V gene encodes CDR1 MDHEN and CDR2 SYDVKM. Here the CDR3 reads CASSLIPLAKRDTGELFF. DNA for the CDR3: TGTGCCAGCAGTTTAATCCCCCTAGCGAAGAGGGACACCGGGGAGCTGTTTTTT.

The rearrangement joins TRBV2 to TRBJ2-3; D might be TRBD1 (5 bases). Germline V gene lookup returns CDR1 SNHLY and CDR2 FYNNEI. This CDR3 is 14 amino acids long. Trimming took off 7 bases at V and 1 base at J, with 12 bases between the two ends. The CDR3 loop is CASTGQGRTDTQYF. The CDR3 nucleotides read TGTGCCAGCACTGGGCAGGGCCGCACAGATACGCAGTATTTT.

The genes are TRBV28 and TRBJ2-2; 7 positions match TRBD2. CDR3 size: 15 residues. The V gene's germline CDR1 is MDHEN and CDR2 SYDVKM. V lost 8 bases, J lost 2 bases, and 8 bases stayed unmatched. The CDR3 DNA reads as TGTGCCAGCTTTAGCGGGCCCACCAACACCGGGGAGCTGTTTTTT. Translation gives CASFSGPTNTGELFF.

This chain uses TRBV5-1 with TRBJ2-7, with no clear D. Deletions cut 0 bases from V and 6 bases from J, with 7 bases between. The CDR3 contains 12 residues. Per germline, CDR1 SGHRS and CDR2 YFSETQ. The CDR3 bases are TGCGCCAGCAGCTTGGATGTAGCCGAGCAGTACTTC. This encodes CASSLDVAEQYF.

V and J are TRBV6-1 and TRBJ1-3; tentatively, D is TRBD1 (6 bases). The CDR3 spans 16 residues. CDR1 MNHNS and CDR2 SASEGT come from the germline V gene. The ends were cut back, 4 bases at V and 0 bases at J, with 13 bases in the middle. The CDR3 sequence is CASSGRQATSGNTIYF. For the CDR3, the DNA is TGTGCCAGCAGTGGAAGACAGGCAACCTCTGGAAACACCATATATTTT.

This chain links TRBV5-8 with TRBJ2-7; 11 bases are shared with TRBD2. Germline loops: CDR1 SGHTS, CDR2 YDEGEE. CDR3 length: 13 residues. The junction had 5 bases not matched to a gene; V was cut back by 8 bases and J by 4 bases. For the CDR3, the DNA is TGTGCCAGACGGACTAGCGGGTGGTACGAGCAGTACTTC. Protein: CARRTSGWYEQYF.

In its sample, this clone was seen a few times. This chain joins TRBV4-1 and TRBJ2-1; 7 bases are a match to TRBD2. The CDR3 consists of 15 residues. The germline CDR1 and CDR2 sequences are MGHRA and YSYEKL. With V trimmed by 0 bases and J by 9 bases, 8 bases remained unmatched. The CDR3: CASSQDWRERREQFF. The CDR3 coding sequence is TGCGCCAGCAGCCAAGATTGGCGGGAGAGACGTGAGCAGTTCTTC.